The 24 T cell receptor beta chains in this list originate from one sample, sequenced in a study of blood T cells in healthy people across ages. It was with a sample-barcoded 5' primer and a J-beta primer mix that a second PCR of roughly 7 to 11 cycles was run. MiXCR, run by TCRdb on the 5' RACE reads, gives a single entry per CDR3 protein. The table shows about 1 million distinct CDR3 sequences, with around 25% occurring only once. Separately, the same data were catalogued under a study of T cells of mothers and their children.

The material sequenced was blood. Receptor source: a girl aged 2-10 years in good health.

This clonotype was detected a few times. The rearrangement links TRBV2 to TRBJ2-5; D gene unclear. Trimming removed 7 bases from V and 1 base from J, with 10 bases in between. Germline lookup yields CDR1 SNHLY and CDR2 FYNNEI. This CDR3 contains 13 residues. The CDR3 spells CASNGHLQETQYF. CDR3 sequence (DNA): TGTGCCAGCAACGGGCACCTCCAAGAGACCCAGTACTTC.

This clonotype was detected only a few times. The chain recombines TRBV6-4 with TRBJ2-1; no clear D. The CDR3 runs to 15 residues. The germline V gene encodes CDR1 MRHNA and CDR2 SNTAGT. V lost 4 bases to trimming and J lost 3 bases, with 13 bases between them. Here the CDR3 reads CASSAFPGDYNEQFF. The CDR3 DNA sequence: TGTGCCAGCAGTGCCTTCCCTGGGGACTACAATGAGCAGTTCTTC.

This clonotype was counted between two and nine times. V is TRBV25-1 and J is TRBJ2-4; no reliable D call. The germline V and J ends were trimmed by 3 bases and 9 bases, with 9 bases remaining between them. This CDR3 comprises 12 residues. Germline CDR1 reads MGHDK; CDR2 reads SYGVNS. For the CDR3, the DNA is TGTGCCAGCAGTGATTGGGAAAGCATTCAGTACTTC. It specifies CASSDWESIQYF.

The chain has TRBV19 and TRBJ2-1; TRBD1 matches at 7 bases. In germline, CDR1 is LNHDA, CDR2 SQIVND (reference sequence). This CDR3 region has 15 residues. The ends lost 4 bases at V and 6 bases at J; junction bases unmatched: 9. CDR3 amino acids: CASSTLQGIRNEQFF. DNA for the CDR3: TGTGCCAGTAGTACGCTACAGGGGATCCGCAATGAGCAGTTCTTC.

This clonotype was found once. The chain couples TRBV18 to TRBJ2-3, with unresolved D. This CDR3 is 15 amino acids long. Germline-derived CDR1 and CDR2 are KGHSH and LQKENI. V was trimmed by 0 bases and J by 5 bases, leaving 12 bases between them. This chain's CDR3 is CASSPPSPEGDTQYF. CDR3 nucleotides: TGTGCCAGCTCACCACCGTCCCCGGAAGGAGATACGCAGTATTTT.

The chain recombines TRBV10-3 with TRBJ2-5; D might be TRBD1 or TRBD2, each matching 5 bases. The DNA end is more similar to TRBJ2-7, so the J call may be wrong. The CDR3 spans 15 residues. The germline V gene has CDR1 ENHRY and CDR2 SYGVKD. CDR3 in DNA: TGTGCCATCAGGACCGGGACGAGTAACTCCTACGAGCAGTACTTC. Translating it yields CAIRTGTSNSYEQYF.

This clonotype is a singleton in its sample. The CDR3 nucleotides read TGCGCCAGCAGCTTCCATATGGCCGGGGAGCTGTTTTTT. It codes for CASSFHMAGELFF. This chain connects TRBV5-1 to TRBJ2-2; D is uncertain. This CDR3 is built from 13 residues. V lost 2 bases to trimming and J lost 6 bases, with 8 bases between them. Germline CDR1 is SGHRS and CDR2 is YFSETQ.

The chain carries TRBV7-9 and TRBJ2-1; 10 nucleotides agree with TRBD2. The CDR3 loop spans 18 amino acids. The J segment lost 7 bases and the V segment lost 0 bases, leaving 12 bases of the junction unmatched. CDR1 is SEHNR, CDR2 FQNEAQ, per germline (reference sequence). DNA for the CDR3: TGTGCCAGCAGCTTAGCAGGGGGCCTAGCGGGAGTCTGGAATGAGCAGTTCTTC. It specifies CASSLAGGLAGVWNEQFF.

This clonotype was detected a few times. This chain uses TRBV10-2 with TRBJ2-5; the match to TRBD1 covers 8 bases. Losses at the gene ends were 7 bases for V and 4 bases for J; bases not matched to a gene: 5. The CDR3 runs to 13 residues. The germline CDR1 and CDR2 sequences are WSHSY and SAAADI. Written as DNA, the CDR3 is TGCGCCAGCATTACAGGGGGAGGAGAGACCCAGTACTTC. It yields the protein CASITGGGETQYF.

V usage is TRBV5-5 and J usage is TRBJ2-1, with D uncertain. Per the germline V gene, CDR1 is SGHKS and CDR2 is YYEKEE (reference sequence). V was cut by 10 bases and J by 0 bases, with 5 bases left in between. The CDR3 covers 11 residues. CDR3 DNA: TGTGCCTCCTACTCCTACAATGAGCAGTTCTTC. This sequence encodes CASYSYNEQFF.

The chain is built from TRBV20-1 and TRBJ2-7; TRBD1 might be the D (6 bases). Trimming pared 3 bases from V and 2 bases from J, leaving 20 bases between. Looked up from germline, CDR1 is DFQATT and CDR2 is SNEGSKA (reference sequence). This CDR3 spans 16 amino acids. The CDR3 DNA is TGCAGTGCTAGGTCAACCGCGGACAGCGAGACCTACGAGCAGTACTTC. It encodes CSARSTADSETYEQYF.

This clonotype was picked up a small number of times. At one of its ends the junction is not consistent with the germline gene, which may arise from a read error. CDR3 sequence: CASSPGTRHESFF. The CDR3 nucleotides are TGTGCCAGCAGTCCTGGGACCCGACACGAGTCGTTCTTC. V and J are TRBV12-3 or TRBV12-4 and TRBJ2-5; D may correspond to TRBD1 or TRBD2 (5 bases each). This CDR3 spans 13 amino acids.

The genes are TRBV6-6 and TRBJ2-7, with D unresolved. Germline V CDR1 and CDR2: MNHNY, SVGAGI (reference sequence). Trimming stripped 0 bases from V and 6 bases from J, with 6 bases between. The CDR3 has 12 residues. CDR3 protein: CASSYSTREQYF. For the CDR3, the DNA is TGTGCCAGCAGTTACTCGACACGCGAGCAGTACTTC.

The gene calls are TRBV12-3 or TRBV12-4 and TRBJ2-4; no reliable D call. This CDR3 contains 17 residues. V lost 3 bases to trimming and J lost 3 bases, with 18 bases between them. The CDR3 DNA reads TGTGCCAGCAGTTTGTTCGGGTCCCCGTCGGACAAAAACATTCAGTACTTC. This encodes CASSLFGSPSDKNIQYF.

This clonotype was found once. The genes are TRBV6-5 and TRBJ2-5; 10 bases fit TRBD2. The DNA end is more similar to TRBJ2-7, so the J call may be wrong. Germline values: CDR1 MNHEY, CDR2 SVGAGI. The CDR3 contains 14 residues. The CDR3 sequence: CASGTSESSYEQYF. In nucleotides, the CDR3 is TGTGCCAGCGGGACTAGCGAGAGCTCCTACGAGCAGTACTTC.

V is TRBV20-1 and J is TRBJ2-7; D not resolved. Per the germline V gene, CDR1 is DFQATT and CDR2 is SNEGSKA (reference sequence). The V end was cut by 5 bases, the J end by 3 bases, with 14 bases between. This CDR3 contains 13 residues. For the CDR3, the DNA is TGCAGTGCTCTTGAGTCGGAGAACTACGAGCAGTACTTC. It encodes CSALESENYEQYF.

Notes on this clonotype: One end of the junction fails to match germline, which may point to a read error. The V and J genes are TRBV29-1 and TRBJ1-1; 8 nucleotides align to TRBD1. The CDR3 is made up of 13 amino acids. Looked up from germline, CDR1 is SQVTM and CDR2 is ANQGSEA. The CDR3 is CSVLQGGNTDAFF. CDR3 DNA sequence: TGCAGCGTTCTACAGGGGGGGAACACTGATGCTTTCTTT.

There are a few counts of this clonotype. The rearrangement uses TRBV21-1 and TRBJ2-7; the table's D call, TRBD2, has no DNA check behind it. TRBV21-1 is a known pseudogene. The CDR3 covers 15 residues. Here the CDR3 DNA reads TGTGCCAGCAGCAAAGTGCAGGGCAGCCCCTACGAGCAGTACTTC. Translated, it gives CASSKVQGSPYEQYF.

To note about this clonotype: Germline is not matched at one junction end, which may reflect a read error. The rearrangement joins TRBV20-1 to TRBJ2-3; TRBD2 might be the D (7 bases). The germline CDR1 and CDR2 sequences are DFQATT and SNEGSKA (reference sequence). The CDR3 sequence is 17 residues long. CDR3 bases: TGCAGTGCTAGAGATGGTGGAGAGGGAGGGGACACATATACGCAGTATTTT. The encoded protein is CSARDGGEGGDTYTQYF.

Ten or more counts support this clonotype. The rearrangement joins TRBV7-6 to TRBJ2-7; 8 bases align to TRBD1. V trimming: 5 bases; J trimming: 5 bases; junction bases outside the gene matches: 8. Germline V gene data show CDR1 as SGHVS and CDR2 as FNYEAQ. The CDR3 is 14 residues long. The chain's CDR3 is CASSEDRVLHEQYF. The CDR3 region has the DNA TGTGCCAGCAGCGAGGACAGGGTGCTCCACGAGCAGTACTTC.

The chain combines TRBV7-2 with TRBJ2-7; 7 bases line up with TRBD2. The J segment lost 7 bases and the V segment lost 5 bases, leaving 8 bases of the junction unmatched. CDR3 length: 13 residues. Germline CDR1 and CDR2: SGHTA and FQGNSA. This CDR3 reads CASSTQDGGEQYF. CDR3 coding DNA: TGTGCCAGCAGCACCCAGGACGGGGGGGAGCAGTACTTC.

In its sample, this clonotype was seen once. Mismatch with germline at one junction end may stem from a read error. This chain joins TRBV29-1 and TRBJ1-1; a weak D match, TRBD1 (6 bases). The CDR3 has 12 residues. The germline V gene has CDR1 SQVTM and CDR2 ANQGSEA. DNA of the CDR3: TGCAGCGTTTGGAACAGGGACACTGAAGCTTCCTTT. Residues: CSVWNRDTEASF.

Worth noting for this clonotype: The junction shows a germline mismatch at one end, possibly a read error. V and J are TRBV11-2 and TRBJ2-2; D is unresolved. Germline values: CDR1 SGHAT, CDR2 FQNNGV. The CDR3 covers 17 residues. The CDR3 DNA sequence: TGTGCCTGCAGCTTAGCCTTACGGTGGGTGGACACCGGGGAGCTGTTTTTT. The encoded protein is CACSLALRWVDTGELFF. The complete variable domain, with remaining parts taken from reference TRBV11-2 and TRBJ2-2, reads EAGVAQSPRYKIIEKRQSVAFWCNPISGHATLYWYQQILGQGPKLLIQFQNNGVVDDSQLPKDRFSAERLKGVDSTLKIQPAKLEDSAVYLCACSLALRWVDTGELFFGEGSRLTVL.

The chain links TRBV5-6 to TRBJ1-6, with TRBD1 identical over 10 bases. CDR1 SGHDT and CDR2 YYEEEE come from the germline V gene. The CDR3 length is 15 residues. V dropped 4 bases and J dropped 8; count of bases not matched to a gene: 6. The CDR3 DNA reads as TGTGCCAGCAGCCAAACCGGGACAGGGGATTCACCCCTCCACTTT. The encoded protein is CASSQTGTGDSPLHF.